The entry below describes one T cell receptor beta chain. No antigen is known for it. The authors split each subset's genomic DNA evenly across several immunoSEQ plates. The authors' processing: As immunoSEQ supplied junction-only sequences (without quality scores), filtering differed. Clones were sequenced by immunoSEQ multiplex PCR, and TCRdb holds only the in-frame ones, with some missing. V, J and clone size reflect that table, while D and trimming were determined from the DNA. Among nearly 1,000,000 clones listed, 60% to 85% were seen once. The sample is drawn from a study of shared clonotypes between healthy human individuals. Study-wide findings and caveats: Researchers sampled blood only, noting tissue repertoires likely differ. Relative to clonotypes present in all four donors, those not shared had lower generation probabilities.

CDR3 length: 15 residues. CDR1 and CDR2 from the germline V gene are SGHAT and FQNNGV. V was shortened by 1 base and J by 3 bases, with 13 bases between the two germline ends. This receptor was obtained from a man aged 18 to 30 in good health. What was sequenced was memory CD4+ T cells sorted from blood. Stated subset: CD45RA-negative fraction. The rearrangement links TRBV11-2 to TRBJ2-7; D may be TRBD1 (5 bases). DNA of the CDR3: TGTGCCAGCAGCTTAGCGTTGGGGCAGAACTACGAGCAGTACTTC. This gives the protein CASSLALGQNYEQYF.